These 27 T cell receptor beta chains were sequenced from one sample in a study of cytomegalovirus exposure and HLA in healthy donors. Primers for the PCR totalled 60 Vbeta and 13 Jbeta. Clones were read by immunoSEQ multiplex PCR, and TCRdb kept only the in-frame ones, dropping some. This sample has approximately 110,000 clones, with about 79% found just once. Sequenced sample: PBMCs. Receptor source: a man between 45 and 60 years old in good health and CMV-seropositive.

The chain has TRBV9 and TRBJ2-7; D is possibly TRBD1 (5 bases). Germline V gene lookup returns CDR1 SGDLS and CDR2 YYNGEE. V shed 4 bases and J shed 5 bases, with 13 bases lying between them. The CDR3 is 13 residues long. The CDR3 loop reads CASSPRARDEQYF. For the CDR3, the DNA is TGTGCCAGCAGCCCAAGAGCCAGGGACGAGCAGTACTTC.

The rearrangement links TRBV9 to TRBJ2-2, with 14 bases fitting TRBD2. V lost 3 bases, J lost 5 bases, and 9 bases stayed unmatched. The CDR3 is 18 residues long. Per germline, CDR1 SGDLS and CDR2 YYNGEE. The CDR3 protein is CASSAGTSGRRGTGELFF. In DNA form, the CDR3 reads TGTGCCAGCAGCGCTGGGACTAGCGGGAGAAGAGGAACCGGGGAGCTGTTTTTT.

This clone was observed a few times. This chain links TRBV19 with TRBJ1-1, with a tentative D call TRBD1 (6 bases). V lost 3 bases to trimming and J lost 0 bases, with 11 bases between them. This CDR3 is 15 amino acids long. CDR1 and CDR2 from the germline V gene are LNHDA and SQIVND (reference sequence). The CDR3 region has the DNA TGTGCCAGTAGTATGTGGGCAGGGGTGAACACTGAAGCTTTCTTT. Translating it yields CASSMWAGVNTEAFF.

The chain carries TRBV7-8 and TRBJ1-2, with TRBD1 identical over 7 bases. Unmatched junction bases numbered 2, after V lost 0 bases and J lost 4 bases. The germline CDR1 and CDR2 sequences are SGHVS and FQNEAQ. The CDR3 runs 14 residues. The chain's CDR3 is CASSLAAGGYGYTF. For the CDR3, the DNA is TGTGCCAGCAGCTTAGCGGCAGGGGGCTATGGCTACACCTTC.

The V call is TRBV6-5, the J call TRBJ2-1; 9 nucleotides agree with TRBD1. After removal of 4 bases from V and 8 bases from J, the junction contained 6 bases not matched to a gene. CDR3 length equals 14 residues. Looked up from germline, CDR1 is MNHEY and CDR2 is SVGAGI. CDR3 sequence (DNA): TGTGCCAGCAGTTCGGAACAGGGGGCAGATGAGCAGTTCTTC. Translated: CASSSEQGADEQFF.

The chain combines TRBV7-9 with TRBJ1-2; D might be TRBD1 (5 bases). Germline V gene data show CDR1 as SEHNR and CDR2 as FQNEAQ (reference sequence). The CDR3 length is 14 residues. Trimming cost V 5 bases and J 3 bases, with 13 bases left between them. The CDR3, as DNA: TGTGCCAGCAGCCCGAGGGGCGGGGACTATGGCTACACCTTC. It encodes CASSPRGGDYGYTF.

This chain uses TRBV7-2 with TRBJ1-1; D ambiguous. Deletions cut 1 base from V and 0 bases from J, with 9 bases between. CDR3 length: 15 residues. Germline CDR1 reads SGHTA; CDR2 reads FQGNSA. The CDR3 coding sequence is TGTGCCAGCAGCTTAGGTTCCTTATTGAACACTGAAGCTTTCTTT. This encodes CASSLGSLLNTEAFF.

The chain uses TRBV6-6 and TRBJ1-1; D perhaps matches TRBD1 (5 bases). Trimming left V 5 bases short and J 4 bases short, with 11 bases between. The CDR3 is made up of 13 amino acids. Germline CDR1 and CDR2: MNHNY and SVGAGI (reference sequence). CDR3 amino acids: CASSGSGGTEAFF. The CDR3 coding sequence is TGTGCCAGCAGTGGGTCGGGGGGCACTGAAGCTTTCTTT.

This clone turned up a few times. The chain couples TRBV28 to TRBJ1-3; TRBD1 matches 9 bases. Per germline, CDR1 MDHEN and CDR2 SYDVKM. V gave up 5 bases and J gave up 3 bases; unmatched junction bases: 14. This CDR3 has 18 amino acids. The CDR3 DNA reads TGTGCCAGCAGTCCCCGGGACAGGGTTCGGGTCGGTGGAAACACCATATATTTT. This codes for CASSPRDRVRVGGNTIYF.

V and J are TRBV18 and TRBJ2-2, with D perhaps TRBD2 (6 bases). The V gene's germline CDR1 is KGHSH and CDR2 LQKENI. V gave up 10 bases and J gave up 5 bases, with 23 bases separating them. This CDR3 spans 16 amino acids. As DNA, the CDR3 is TGTGCCACCGAGGCGGGATCCGGGGAGCGAACCGGGGAGCTGTTTTTT. Translation: CATEAGSGERTGELFF.

DNA for the CDR3: TGTGCCAGCAGCTCACCGGGACAGGGAAGGGCCGGGGAGCTGTTTTTT. Residues: CASSSPGQGRAGELFF. The chain links TRBV5-5 to TRBJ2-2, with TRBD1 identical over 9 bases. CDR1 and CDR2 from the germline V gene are SGHKS and YYEKEE (reference sequence). This CDR3 spans 16 amino acids. The ends lost 3 bases at V and 6 bases at J; junction bases unmatched: 9.

The chain is built from TRBV6-1 and TRBJ2-5; TRBD2 matches at 9 bases. The junction had 9 bases not matched to a gene; V was cut back by 3 bases and J by 4 bases. In germline, CDR1 is MNHNS, CDR2 SASEGT. The CDR3 spans 16 residues. CDR3 nucleotide sequence: TGTGCCAGCAGTGAGGATTTAGCGGGAGAAGGAGAGACCCAGTACTTC. As protein: CASSEDLAGEGETQYF.

This chain connects TRBV7-9 to TRBJ2-7, with 7 bases fitting TRBD2. Germline V gene lookup returns CDR1 SEHNR and CDR2 FQNEAQ (reference sequence). V trimming: 5 bases; J trimming: 3 bases; junction bases outside the gene matches: 7. CDR3 size: 14 residues. The chain's CDR3 is CASSASGLIYEQYF. The CDR3 DNA follows: TGTGCCAGCAGCGCTAGCGGATTGATCTACGAGCAGTACTTC.

J is TRBJ2-5 and V is TRBV6-4; TRBD1 matches at 9 bases. With the DNA end fitting TRBJ2-7 better, the J assignment may be wrong. The CDR3 has 18 amino acids. Germline V gene lookup returns CDR1 MRHNA and CDR2 SNTAGT. CDR3 in amino acids: CASRLWDRVRTSPYEQYF. The DNA for the CDR3 is TGTGCCAGCAGGCTCTGGGACAGGGTTCGGACGAGTCCCTACGAGCAGTACTTC.

J is TRBJ2-1 and V is TRBV5-1; 12 positions match TRBD2. CDR3 size: 17 residues. Germline V lookup: CDR1 SGHRS, CDR2 YFSETQ. The ends lost 5 bases at V and 1 base at J; junction bases unmatched: 7. CDR3 amino acids: CASSGLAGMGSYNEQFF. In DNA form, the CDR3 reads TGCGCCAGCAGTGGACTAGCGGGAATGGGATCCTACAATGAGCAGTTCTTC.

This chain links TRBV6-6 with TRBJ1-1; 10 bases match TRBD1. Per germline, CDR1 MNHNY and CDR2 SVGAGI (reference sequence). The CDR3 is made up of 12 amino acids. Losses at the gene ends were 8 bases for V and 7 bases for J; bases not matched to a gene: 4. CDR3 in DNA: TGTGCCAGCTGCGGGACAGGGGTTGAAGCTTTCTTT. Translating gives CASCGTGVEAFF.

The genes are TRBV2 and TRBJ2-7, with TRBD1 identical over 9 bases. The CDR3 length is 15 residues. Germline CDR1 reads SNHLY; CDR2 reads FYNNEI. V shed 2 bases, J shed 6 bases, and the junction held 8 bases outside the gene matches. As DNA, the CDR3 is TGTGCCAGCAGTGAACGGACAGGGGTTCGCGGCGAGCAGTACTTC. It specifies CASSERTGVRGEQYF.

V and J are TRBV5-4 and TRBJ2-1; the match to TRBD2 covers 11 bases. The CDR3 sequence is 17 residues long. Germline assignment: CDR1 SGHNT and CDR2 YYREEE (reference sequence). V shed 3 bases, J shed 4 bases, and the junction held 9 bases outside the gene matches. The CDR3 region has the DNA TGTGCCAGCAGCTATGGGCCCGGGACTAGCGGATACAATGAGCAGTTCTTC. This codes for CASSYGPGTSGYNEQFF.

The chain couples TRBV10-3 to TRBJ1-1; TRBD1 might be the D (6 bases). CDR1 is ENHRY and CDR2 is SYGVKD in the germline V gene. Trimming stripped 8 bases from V and 4 bases from J, with 14 bases between. This CDR3 region has 13 residues. Here the CDR3 reads CAIGAGDVTEAFF. CDR3 nucleotides: TGTGCCATCGGGGCAGGGGACGTCACTGAAGCTTTCTTT.

This clone turned up a few times. The chain carries TRBV4-1 and TRBJ1-2, with D perhaps TRBD1 (6 bases). Trimming pared 4 bases from V and 5 bases from J, leaving 14 bases between. There are 14 residues in the CDR3. Per germline, CDR1 MGHRA and CDR2 YSYEKL. CDR3 in amino acids: CASSRSEGQYGYTF. In DNA, the CDR3 is TGCGCCAGCAGCCGATCCGAAGGACAGTATGGCTACACCTTC.

The genes are TRBV5-4 and TRBJ2-1, with D maybe TRBD2 (6 bases). Trimming removed 0 bases from V and 9 bases from J, with 13 bases in between. The germline V gene encodes CDR1 SGHNT and CDR2 YYREEE (reference sequence). This CDR3 has 14 amino acids. The CDR3 DNA sequence: TGTGCCAGCAGCTTGGTGGGGCGGGGTTTTGAGCAGTTCTTC. As protein: CASSLVGRGFEQFF.

V is TRBV9 and J is TRBJ2-4, with D perhaps TRBD2 (6 bases). The V end was cut by 5 bases, the J end by 6 bases, with 9 bases between. CDR3 length: 12 residues. CDR1 is SGDLS, CDR2 YYNGEE, per germline. DNA for the CDR3: TGTGCCAGCAGTAGCGGCTTAAACATTCAGTACTTC. It codes for CASSSGLNIQYF.

The V gene is TRBV5-4, the J gene TRBJ2-5, with 8 bases identical to TRBD1. Germline V gene lookup returns CDR1 SGHNT and CDR2 YYREEE (reference sequence). CDR3 length equals 15 residues. Losses at the gene ends were 0 bases for V and 5 bases for J; bases not matched to a gene: 6. CDR3 amino acids: CASSLVAGGSETQYF. CDR3 bases: TGTGCCAGCAGCTTGGTGGCAGGGGGCTCGGAGACCCAGTACTTC. Filled out from reference TRBV5-4 and TRBJ2-5, the complete variable domain reads ETGVTQSPTHLIKTRGQQVTLRCSSQSGHNTVSWYQQALGQGPQFIFQYYREEENGRGNFPPRFSGLQFPNYSSELNVNALELDDSALYLCASSLVAGGSETQYFGPGTRLLVL.

V is TRBV11-3 and J is TRBJ2-1; 10 bases line up with TRBD2. The CDR3 loop spans 17 amino acids. CDR1 is SGHNT, CDR2 YENEEA, per germline. V shed 0 bases and J 7 bases; nucleotides not matched to a gene: 9. This CDR3 reads CASSLDSGLAAENEQFF. The CDR3 nucleotides read TGTGCCAGCAGCTTAGATTCCGGACTAGCGGCTGAAAATGAGCAGTTCTTC.

V gene TRBV10-3 combines with J gene TRBJ1-5; 7 bases are shared with TRBD1. Germline loops: CDR1 ENHRY, CDR2 SYGVKD. Unmatched junction bases numbered 12, after V lost 8 bases and J lost 5 bases. CDR3 length equals 15 residues. CDR3 DNA sequence: TGTGCCATCGGGGATCACGACAGGGATTATCAGCCCCAGCATTTT. It encodes CAIGDHDRDYQPQHF.

The genes are TRBV6-1 and TRBJ1-1, with 7 bases identical to TRBD1. This CDR3 comprises 13 residues. Germline lookup yields CDR1 MNHNS and CDR2 SASEGT. V shed 5 bases and J 6 bases; nucleotides not matched to a gene: 6. CDR3 in amino acids: CASSFDRESEAFF. CDR3 in DNA: TGTGCCAGCAGTTTTGACAGGGAGTCTGAAGCTTTCTTT.

The rearrangement joins TRBV11-2 to TRBJ1-5; 8 bases map to TRBD1. Germline V CDR1 and CDR2: SGHAT, FQNNGV. The CDR3 runs 18 residues. V gave up 5 bases and J gave up 3 bases; unmatched junction bases: 15. Here the CDR3 DNA reads TGTGCCAGCAGCCGCGCCCGACAGGGGAGTGACAACAATCAGCCCCAGCATTTT. Its translation: CASSRARQGSDNNQPQHF.